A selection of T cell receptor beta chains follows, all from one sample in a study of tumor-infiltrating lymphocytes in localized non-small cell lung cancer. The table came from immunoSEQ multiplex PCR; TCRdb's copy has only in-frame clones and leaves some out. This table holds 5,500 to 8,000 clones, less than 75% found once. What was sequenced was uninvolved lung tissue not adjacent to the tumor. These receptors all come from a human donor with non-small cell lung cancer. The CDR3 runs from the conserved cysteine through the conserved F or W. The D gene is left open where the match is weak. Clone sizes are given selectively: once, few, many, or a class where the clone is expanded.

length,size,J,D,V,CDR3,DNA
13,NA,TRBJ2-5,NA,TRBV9,CASSVGGQETQYF,TGTGCCAGCAGCGTAGGGGGGCAAGAGACCCAGTACTTC
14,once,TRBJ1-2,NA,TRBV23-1,CATKYLAGQDGYTF,TGCGCCACCAAGTACTTAGCAGGGCAGGATGGCTACACCTTC
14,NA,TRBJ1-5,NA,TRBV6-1,CASSVGYSNQPQHF,TGTGCCAGCAGTGTAGGGTATAGCAATCAGCCCCAGCATTTT
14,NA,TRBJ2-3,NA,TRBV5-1,CASSLGLWTDTQYF,TGCGCCAGCAGCCTCGGACTCTGGACAGATACGCAGTATTTT
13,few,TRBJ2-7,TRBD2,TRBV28,CASRLPRGGEQYF,TGTGCCAGCAGGTTGCCCCGGGGGGGCGAGCAGTACTTC
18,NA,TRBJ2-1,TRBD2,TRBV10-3,CAISGLAGAMPSYNEQFF,TGTGCCATCAGTGGACTAGCGGGGGCGATGCCATCCTACAATGAGCAGTTCTTC
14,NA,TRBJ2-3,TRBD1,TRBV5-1,CASSFDRVTDTQYF,TGCGCCAGCAGCTTCGACAGGGTAACAGATACGCAGTATTTT
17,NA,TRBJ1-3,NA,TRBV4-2,CASSQDRGEASGNTIYF,TGTGCCAGCAGCCAAGATAGAGGGGAGGCTTCTGGAAACACCATATATTTT
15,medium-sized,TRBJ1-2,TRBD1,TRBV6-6,CASSYGDRGDYGYTF,TGTGCCAGCAGTTACGGGGACAGGGGGGACTATGGCTACACCTTC
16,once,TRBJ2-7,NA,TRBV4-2,CASSQFSGTQTYEQYF,TGTGCCAGCAGCCAATTCTCCGGGACGCAGACCTACGAGCAGTACTTC
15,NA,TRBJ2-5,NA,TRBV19,CASSPTGGGLETQYF,TGTGCCAGTAGTCCAACAGGAGGGGGGTTAGAGACCCAGTACTTC
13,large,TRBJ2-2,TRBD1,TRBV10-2,CASGDRADGELFF,TGCGCCAGCGGGGACAGGGCCGACGGGGAGCTGTTTTTT
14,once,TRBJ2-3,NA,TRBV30,CAWSVQGGADTQYF,TGTGCCTGGAGTGTACAGGGAGGGGCAGATACGCAGTATTTT
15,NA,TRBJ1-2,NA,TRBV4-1,CASSQSTGLNYGYTF,TGCGCCAGCAGCCAAAGTACAGGGCTTAACTATGGCTACACCTTC
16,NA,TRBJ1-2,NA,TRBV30,CAWSVGDGRTNYGYTF,TGTGCCTGGAGTGTAGGGGACGGCCGGACTAACTATGGCTACACCTTC
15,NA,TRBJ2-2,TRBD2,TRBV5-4,CASSFFGGITGELFF,TGTGCCAGCAGCTTTTTCGGGGGGATCACCGGGGAGCTGTTTTTT
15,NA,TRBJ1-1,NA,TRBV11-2,CASSLGPTGGTEAFF,TGTGCCAGCAGCTTGGGCCCTACGGGCGGCACTGAAGCTTTCTTT
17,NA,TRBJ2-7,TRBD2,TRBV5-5,CASSLTWTSGVPYEQYF,TGTGCCAGCAGCTTGACCTGGACTAGCGGGGTGCCCTACGAGCAGTACTTC
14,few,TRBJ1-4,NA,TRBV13,CASSPGTSNEKLFF,TGTGCCAGCAGCCCGGGGACAAGTAATGAAAAACTGTTTTTT
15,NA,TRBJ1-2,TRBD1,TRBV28,CASTSRTGSRGNYTF,TGTGCCAGCACCTCCCGGACAGGGAGTAGGGGTAACTACACCTTC
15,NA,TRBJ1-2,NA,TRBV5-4,CASSLSLEGVGGYTF,TGTGCCAGCAGCTTGTCGTTGGAGGGGGTAGGTGGCTACACCTTC
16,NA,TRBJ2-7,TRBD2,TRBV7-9,CASSRPSTSGTYEQYF,TGTGCCAGCAGCCGCCCGTCGACTAGCGGCACCTACGAGCAGTACTTC
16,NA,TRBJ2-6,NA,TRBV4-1,CASSQDESSGANVLTF,TGCGCCAGCAGCCAAGATGAAAGCTCTGGGGCCAACGTCCTGACTTTC
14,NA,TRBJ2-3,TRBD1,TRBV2,CASRTGQGTDTQYF,TGTGCCAGCAGGACGGGACAGGGCACAGATACGCAGTATTTT
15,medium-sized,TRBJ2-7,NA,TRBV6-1,CASSEQEGAAYEQYF,TGTGCCAGCAGTGAACAGGAGGGGGCGGCCTACGAGCAGTACTTC
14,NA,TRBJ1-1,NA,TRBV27,CASSLQVRNTEAFF,TGTGCCAGCAGTTTACAGGTCAGGAACACTGAAGCTTTCTTT
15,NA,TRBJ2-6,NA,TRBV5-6,CASSRDTSGANVLTF,TGTGCCAGCAGCCGGGACACCTCTGGGGCCAACGTCCTGACTTTC
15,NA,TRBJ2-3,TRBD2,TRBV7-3,CASSIRGSGTDTQYF,TGTGCCAGCAGCATCCGGGGTAGCGGGACAGATACGCAGTATTTT
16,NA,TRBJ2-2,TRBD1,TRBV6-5,CASSYSGRGSTGELFF,TGTGCCAGCAGTTACTCGGGCAGGGGGTCCACCGGGGAGCTGTTTTTT
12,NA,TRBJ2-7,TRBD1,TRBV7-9,CASSRQGDEQYF,TGTGCCAGCAGCCGACAGGGGGACGAGCAGTACTTC
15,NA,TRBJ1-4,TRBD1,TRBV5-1,CASSWTGTGGEKLFF,TGCGCCAGCAGCTGGACCGGGACAGGGGGCGAAAAACTGTTTTTT
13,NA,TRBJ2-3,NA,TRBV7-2,CASTPQAADTQYF,TGTGCCAGCACCCCCCAGGCCGCAGATACGCAGTATTTT
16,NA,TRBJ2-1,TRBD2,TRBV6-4,CASSPRLTSGGNEQFF,TGTGCCAGCAGTCCCCGCCTGACTAGCGGAGGTAATGAGCAGTTCTTC
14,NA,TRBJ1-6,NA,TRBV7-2,CASSLGVTASPLHF,TGTGCCAGCAGCTTAGGGGTGACAGCTTCACCCCTCCACTTT
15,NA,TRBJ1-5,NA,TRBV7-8,CASHPRGNSNQPQHF,TGTGCCAGTCACCCGCGGGGAAATAGCAATCAGCCCCAGCATTTT
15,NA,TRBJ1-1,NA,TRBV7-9,CASSLSPAGSTEAFF,TGTGCCAGCAGCTTAAGCCCCGCAGGGAGCACTGAAGCTTTCTTT
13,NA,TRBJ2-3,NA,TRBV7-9,CASSLAATDTQYF,TGTGCCAGCAGCTTAGCGGCCACAGATACGCAGTATTTT
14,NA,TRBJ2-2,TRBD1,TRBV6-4,CASSNRGNTGELFF,TGTGCCAGCAGTAACAGGGGAAACACCGGGGAGCTGTTTTTT
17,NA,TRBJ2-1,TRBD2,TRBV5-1,CASSLSPTSGSYNEQFF,TGCGCCAGCAGCTTGTCCCCGACTAGCGGGAGTTACAATGAGCAGTTCTTC
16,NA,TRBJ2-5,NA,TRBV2,CASRESPGVGQETQYF,TGTGCCAGCAGGGAATCGCCAGGGGTAGGGCAAGAGACCCAGTACTTC
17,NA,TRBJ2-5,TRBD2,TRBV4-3,CASSRRAWGGNQETQYF,TGCGCCAGCAGCCGCAGGGCCTGGGGGGGAAACCAAGAGACCCAGTACTTC
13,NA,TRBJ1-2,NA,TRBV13,CATLGGAWYGYTF,TGTGCCACCCTGGGGGGGGCCTGGTATGGCTACACCTTC